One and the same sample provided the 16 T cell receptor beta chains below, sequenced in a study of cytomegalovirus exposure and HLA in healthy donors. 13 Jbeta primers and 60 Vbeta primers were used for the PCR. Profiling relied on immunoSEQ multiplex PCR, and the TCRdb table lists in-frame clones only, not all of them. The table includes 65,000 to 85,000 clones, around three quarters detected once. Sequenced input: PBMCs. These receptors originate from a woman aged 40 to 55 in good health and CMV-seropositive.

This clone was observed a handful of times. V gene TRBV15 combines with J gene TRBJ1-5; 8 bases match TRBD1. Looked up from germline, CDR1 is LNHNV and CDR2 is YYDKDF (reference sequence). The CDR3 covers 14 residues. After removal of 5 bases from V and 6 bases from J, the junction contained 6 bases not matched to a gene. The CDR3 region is CATSDDRGTQPQHF. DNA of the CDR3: TGTGCCACCAGCGATGACAGGGGCACTCAGCCCCAGCATTTT.

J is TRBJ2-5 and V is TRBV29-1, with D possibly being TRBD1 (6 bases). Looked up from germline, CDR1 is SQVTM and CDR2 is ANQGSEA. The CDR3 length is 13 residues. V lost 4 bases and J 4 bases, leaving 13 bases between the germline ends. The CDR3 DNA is TGCAGCGTTGGTCCCAGGGGTAGAGAGACCCAGTACTTC. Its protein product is CSVGPRGRETQYF.

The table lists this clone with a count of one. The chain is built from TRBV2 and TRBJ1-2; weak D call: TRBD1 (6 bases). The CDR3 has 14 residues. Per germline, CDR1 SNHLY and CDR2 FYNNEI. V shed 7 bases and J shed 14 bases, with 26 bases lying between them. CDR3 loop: CASTMDRGSPTRTF. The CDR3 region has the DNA TGTGCCAGCACTATGGACAGAGGGTCCCCCACTCGAACCTTC. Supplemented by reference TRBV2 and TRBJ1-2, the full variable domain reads EPEVTQTPSHQVTQMGQEVILRCVPISNHLYFYWYRQILGQKVEFLVSFYNNEISEKSEIFDDQFSVERPDGSNFTLKIRSTKLEDSAMYFCASTMDRGSPTRTFGSGTRLTVV.

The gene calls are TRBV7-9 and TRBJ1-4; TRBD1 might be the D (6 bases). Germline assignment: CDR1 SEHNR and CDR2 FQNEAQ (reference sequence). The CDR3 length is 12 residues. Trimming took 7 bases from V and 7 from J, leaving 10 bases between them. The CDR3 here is CASTLRGEKLFF. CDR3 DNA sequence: TGTGCCAGCACCCTCAGGGGTGAAAAACTGTTTTTT.

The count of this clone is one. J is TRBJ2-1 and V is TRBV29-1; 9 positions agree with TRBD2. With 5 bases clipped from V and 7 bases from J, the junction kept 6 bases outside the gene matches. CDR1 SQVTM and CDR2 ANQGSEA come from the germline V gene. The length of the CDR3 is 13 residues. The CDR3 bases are TGCAGCGTTCGCGGGAGGGCGAGGAATGAGCAGTTCTTC. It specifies CSVRGRARNEQFF.

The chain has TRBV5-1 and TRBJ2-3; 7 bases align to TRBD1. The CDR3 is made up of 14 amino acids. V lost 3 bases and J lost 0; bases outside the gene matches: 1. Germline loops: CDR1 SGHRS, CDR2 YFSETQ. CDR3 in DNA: TGCGCCAGCAGCTCGGGACAGAGCACAGATACGCAGTATTTT. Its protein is CASSSGQSTDTQYF.

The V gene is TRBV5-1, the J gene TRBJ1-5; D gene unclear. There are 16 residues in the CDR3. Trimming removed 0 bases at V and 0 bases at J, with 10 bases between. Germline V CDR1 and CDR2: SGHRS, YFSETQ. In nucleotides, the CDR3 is TGCGCCAGCAGCTTGGCAGGCAGGAATAGCAATCAGCCCCAGCATTTT. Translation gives CASSLAGRNSNQPQHF.

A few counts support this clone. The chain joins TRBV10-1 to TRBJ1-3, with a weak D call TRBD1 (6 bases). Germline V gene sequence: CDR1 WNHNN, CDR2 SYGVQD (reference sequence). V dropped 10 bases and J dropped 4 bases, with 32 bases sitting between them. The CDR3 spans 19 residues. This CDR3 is CATQIQDRGGTKTGNTIYF. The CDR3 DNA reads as TGCGCCACCCAAATCCAGGATCGGGGGGGCACTAAAACCGGAAACACCATATATTTT.

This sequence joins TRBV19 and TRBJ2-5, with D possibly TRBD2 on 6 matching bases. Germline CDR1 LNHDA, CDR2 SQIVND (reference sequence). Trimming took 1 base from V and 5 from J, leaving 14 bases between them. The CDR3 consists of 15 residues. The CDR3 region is CASSIVASAAETQYF. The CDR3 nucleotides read TGTGCCAGTAGTATAGTCGCTAGCGCGGCGGAGACCCAGTACTTC.

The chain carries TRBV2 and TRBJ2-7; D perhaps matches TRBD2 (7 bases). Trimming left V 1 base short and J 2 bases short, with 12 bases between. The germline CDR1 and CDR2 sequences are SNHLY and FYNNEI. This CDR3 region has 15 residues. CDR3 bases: TGTGCCAGCAGTGAAGTTGGCGGGGGCCCCTACGAGCAGTACTTC. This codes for CASSEVGGGPYEQYF.

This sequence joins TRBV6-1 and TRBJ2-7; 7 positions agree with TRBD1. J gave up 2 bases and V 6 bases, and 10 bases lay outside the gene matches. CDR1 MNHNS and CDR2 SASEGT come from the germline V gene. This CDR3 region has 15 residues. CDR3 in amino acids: CASRETTGAAYEQYF. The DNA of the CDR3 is TGTGCCAGCAGGGAAACTACAGGGGCGGCCTACGAGCAGTACTTC.

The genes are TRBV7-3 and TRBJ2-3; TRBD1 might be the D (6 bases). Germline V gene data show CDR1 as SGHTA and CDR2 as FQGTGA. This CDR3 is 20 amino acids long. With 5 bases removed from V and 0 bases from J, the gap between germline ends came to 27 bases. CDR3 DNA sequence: TGTGCCAGCAGCCGGTGGGGTCCGCTGCAGGGGTCCCTTAGCACAGATACGCAGTATTTT. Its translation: CASSRWGPLQGSLSTDTQYF.

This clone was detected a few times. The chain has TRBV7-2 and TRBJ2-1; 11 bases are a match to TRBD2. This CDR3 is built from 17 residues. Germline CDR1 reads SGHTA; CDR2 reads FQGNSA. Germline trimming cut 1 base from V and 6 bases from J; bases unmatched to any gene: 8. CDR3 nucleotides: TGTGCCAGCAGCTTAGTTGGGACTAGCGGCCGGGGCAATGAGCAGTTCTTC. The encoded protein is CASSLVGTSGRGNEQFF.

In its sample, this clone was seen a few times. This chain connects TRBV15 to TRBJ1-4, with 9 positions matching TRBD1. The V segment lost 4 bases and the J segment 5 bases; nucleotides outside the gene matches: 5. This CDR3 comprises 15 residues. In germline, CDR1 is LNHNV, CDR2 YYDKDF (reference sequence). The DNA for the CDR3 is TGTGCCACCAGCAAAGGCGGGACAGGGAATGAAAAACTGTTTTTT. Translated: CATSKGGTGNEKLFF.

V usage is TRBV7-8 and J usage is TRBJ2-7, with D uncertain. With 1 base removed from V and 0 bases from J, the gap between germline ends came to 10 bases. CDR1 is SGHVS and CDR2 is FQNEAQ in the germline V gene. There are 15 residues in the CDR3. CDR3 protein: CASSLDRWSSYEQYF. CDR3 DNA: TGTGCCAGCAGCTTAGACCGGTGGAGCTCCTACGAGCAGTACTTC.

This CDR3 reads CASSWLRLKGTGSTDTQYF. CDR3 in DNA: TGTGCCAGCAGCTGGCTACGTCTTAAAGGGACAGGGAGCACAGATACGCAGTATTTT. The genes are TRBV7-8 and TRBJ2-3; 9 bases are shared with TRBD1. The CDR3 is 19 residues long. The germline gives CDR1 SGHVS, CDR2 FQNEAQ. J was trimmed by 0 bases and V by 4 bases; bases with no gene match: 14.